This TCR beta chain was identified in a study of blood T cell repertoires in COVID-19 (TCRdb year 2020). For context, the study as a whole: Samples from collaborators originated in the United States, Italy and Spain and spanned both the acute and convalescent phases of COVID-19. The prospective study material was composed of cDNA or gDNA derived from T cells, B-cell-depleted T cells, or PBMCs. The dataset comprised deeply sampled blood TCRbeta repertoires from subjects exposed to, actively infected with, or recovered from COVID-19. The repertoires were released in a freely available public database meant as a resource for research on the immune response to SARS-CoV-2. Samples were obtained from the ongoing ImmuneRACE study (first 160 participants) and from over 1,000 subjects provided by 6 global collaborators. A de-identified subject ID, COVID-19 status, age in years and sex were almost always included in the sample metadata. Where HLA class I and class II types were available, the types were taken from metadata supplied by the sample provider, not from assay-based typing.

About this clone: Its binding antigen is unknown. Base-call qualities are not available, and no considerably larger clone is one nucleotide away.

Collaborating institutions collected whole blood in K2EDTA tubes following their own protocols. For TCRbeta analysis, collaborator samples were shipped as frozen whole blood, as isolated PBMCs, or as DNA extracted from either sample type. Summary of the overall study and its limitations: Clinical and demographic metadata were provided uncurated, with the amount varying by source and participant.

The CDR3 contains 15 residues, cysteine and phenylalanine counted. Only the CDR3 DNA is retained, 45 bases long and in frame from the first base. The CDR1 and CDR2 encoded by the germline V gene are MNHEY and SVGAGI. Here V drops 5 bases and J drops 5 bases, and the junction holds 12 bases not matched to any gene. The immunoSEQ Assay, a bias-controlled multiplex PCR, was used to amplify TCRbeta CDR3 regions from genomic DNA. On the authors' methods: The number of nucleated cells in each sample was estimated from the amplification of reference gene primers within the assay. Sequence reads were collapsed and filtered to measure the absolute abundance of every unique TCRbeta CDR3 rearrangement. For each sample, productive Simpson clonality was calculated as the square root of Simpson's diversity index over productive rearrangements. The immuneACCESS repertoire file appears here via TCRdb, limited to in-frame rearrangements. These files lack a portion of the clones; in checked studies, under half of the deficit traces to unresolved V genes, and the cause of the others is not known. For V, J and clone size, that table is used; D and trimming come from the DNA. Here the sample has approximately 150,000 clones; 76% occur a single time. About 3.9% of the sample goes to the ten largest clones.

The receptor chain draws on TRBV6-5 and TRBJ2-7; TRBD1 agrees with 7 junctional bases. The material sequenced was peripheral blood. The receptor was isolated from a man between 60 and 70 years old with acute or convalescent COVID-19. The bases read TGTGCCAGCAGTCACACACAGGGGTACCTAGACGAGCAGTACTTC. This translates into CASSHTQGYLDEQYF.